This T cell receptor beta chain was identified in a study of shared clonotypes between healthy human individuals (dated by TCRdb to the early 2020s). In the study overall: The cohort included three men and a couple of women between 18 and 49 years of age. To increase sequencing depth and limit assay-specific biases, different laboratories used diverse techniques to prepare libraries and sequence TCR repertoires. For each donor, CD4 naive and CD4 memory were each run on three plates, CD8 naive on two plates, and CD8 memory on one plate. Blood TCR repertoires of about 5 healthy adults were deeply sequenced to estimate repertoire size and the extent of clonotype sharing between individuals. Each donor's leukapheresis produced roughly between roughly 0.85 and 10 billion PBMCs. The paper as a whole reports these results and caveats: Even with the large sequencing depth, rarefaction of the sorted-subset datasets indicated that sequencing was incomplete. About 5% of naive CD4, around 3.6% of naive CD8, around 2.3% of memory CD4, and 0.4% of memory CD8 clonotypes were shared across several donors. Naive subsets generally had larger estimated clonotype richness than memory subsets did. Only blood was sampled, and tissue TCR repertoires likely differ from those in blood. Higher generation probabilities were observed for clonotypes shared by all four sorted-subset donors than for non-shared clonotypes. Based on pairwise subsampling, the degree of clonotype sharing among donors was expected to be affected by sequencing depth. The small number of donors limited the genetic and exposure-history diversity represented.

A word on this clone: The specificity of this receptor is unknown. The input lacks base qualities; no much larger clone sits a single base away.

Using the deep immunoSEQ assay, multiplex PCR amplified TCR CDR3 regions from genomic DNA. Extracted genomic DNA from each cell subset was spread evenly across all wells of several immunoSEQ 96-well plates, with each plate serving as a replicate. For sorted subsets, 150 to 250 ng genomic DNA, equal to 30,000 to 35,000 T cell genomes, was loaded into each replicate PCR. Purified libraries were measured with a Qubit 3.0 fluorometer, size-checked on a Bioanalyzer 2100, and measured again with the KAPA Library Quantification kit. Every immunoSEQ 96-well plate was sequenced on a dedicated single-read 150-cycle Illumina NextSeq 550 flow cell. On the authors' methods: Because the immunoSEQ output held only junctional sequences and lacked quality scores, the filtering could not match the filtering applied to full-length reads. Sequences were annotated with PyIR, a Python wrapper for IgBLAST v1.9, using IMGT germline references to assign V/J genes and CDR3. Reads were removed for weak V/J assignments (E-value above 1e-6), missing CDR3, stop codons, out-of-frame junctions, or ambiguous translated residues. V3J clonotypes were defined as sequences sharing the same inferred V gene, J gene, and CDR3 amino acid sequence. To compute the percentage overlap between repertoires, the number of shared unique clonotypes was divided by the size of the smaller repertoire. Richness of each repertoire was evaluated using RTK rarefaction, the Chao1 estimator, and Recon v2.1 estimates of unobserved clonotypes. Generation probabilities were computed with OLGA for all TCRbeta clonotypes obtained by the gDNA method from several donors. What TCRdb holds here is the immuneACCESS table cut down to in-frame rearrangements. Part of the clones is not present; checked against another copy, under half of the missing clones reflect an unresolved V gene, and the others are unexplained. The V and J calls and clone size come from that table; D and trimming were worked out from the DNA. The sample table holds hundreds of thousands of clones, of which approximately 95% were seen once. The top ten clones comprise about 0.11% of the sample.

Inclusive of the bounding cysteine and phenylalanine, the CDR3 is 14 residues long. The kept DNA is CDR3 alone, 42 bases in frame from the first base. CDR1 MNHEY and CDR2 SMNVEV are derived from the germline V gene (reference sequence). From V the trimming removes 6 bases and from J it removes 7 bases, while the gene matches leave 11 bases of the junction unaccounted for. CD8 naive samples were CD45RO-negative cells positively selected for CCR7, giving a CD45RA+CCR7+ population that excluded TemRA cells. The donors were healthy, HIV-negative adults who had no recently reported acute infections or vaccinations. Every donor was a Caucasian adult residing in Nashville, Tennessee, USA. Blood was obtained by leukapheresis, after which PBMCs were separated by Ficoll-Histopaque density gradient centrifugation and cryopreserved in liquid nitrogen vapor phase. Analytical flow cytometry was used to check the purity and quantity of every magnetically sorted T cell population. Genomic DNA was isolated from every sorted fraction and measured by UV absorbance on a Nanodrop 2000c.

The chain is made from TRBV27 and TRBJ2-7, with 8 bases matching TRBD2. Input material: naive CD8+ T cells sorted from blood. The cell subset or site label here, explained by the study, means: CD45RA+CCR7+. The sequence came from a woman in her twenties or thirties in good health. DNA sequence: TGTGCCAGCAGACACGGGACTAGTTCGTCAGAGCAGTACTTC. Translated, it gives CASRHGTSSSEQYF.